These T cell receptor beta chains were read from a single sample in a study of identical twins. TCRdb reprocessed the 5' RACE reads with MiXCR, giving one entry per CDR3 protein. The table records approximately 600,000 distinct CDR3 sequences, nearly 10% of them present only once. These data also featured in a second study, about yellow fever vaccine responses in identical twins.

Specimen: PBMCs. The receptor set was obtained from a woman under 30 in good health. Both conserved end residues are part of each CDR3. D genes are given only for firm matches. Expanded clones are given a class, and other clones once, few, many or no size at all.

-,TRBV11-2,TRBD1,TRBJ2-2,TGTGCCAGCAGCCCTTCCGGGACAGGGAACACCGGGGAGCTGTTTTTT,CASSPSGTGNTGELFF
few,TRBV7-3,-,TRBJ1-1,TGTGCCAGCAGCCCGGCGGACGGTCGAGTTGAGTCTGAAGCTTTCTTT,CASSPADGRVESEAFF
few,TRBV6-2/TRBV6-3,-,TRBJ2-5,TGTGCCAGCAGACCCCGACTAGAAACGCGAGAGACCCAGTACTTC,CASRPRLETRETQYF
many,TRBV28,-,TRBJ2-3,TGTGCCAGCAGTCCGAGGCAGGGGATTACAGATACGCAGTATTTT,CASSPRQGITDTQYF
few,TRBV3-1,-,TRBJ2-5,TGTGCCAGCAGCCCCCAAGAGGGGTCCCAAGAGACCCAGTACTTC,CASSPQEGSQETQYF
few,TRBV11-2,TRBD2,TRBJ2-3,TGTGCCAGCAGCTTTATTGGGACTAGCGGGAGGGCCTCCGCAGATACGCAGTATTTT,CASSFIGTSGRASADTQYF
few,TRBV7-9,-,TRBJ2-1,TGTGCCAGCAGCTTGATGGGTTTAGGACAGCCGGAGCAGTTCTTC,CASSLMGLGQPEQFF
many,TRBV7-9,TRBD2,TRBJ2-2,TGTGCCAGCAGCGATGGACTAGCGGCCGGGGAGCTGTTTTTT,CASSDGLAAGELFF
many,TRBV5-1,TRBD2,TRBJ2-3,TGCGCCAGCAGGGAGGCTAGCGGAGGAGATACGCAGTATTTT,CASREASGGDTQYF
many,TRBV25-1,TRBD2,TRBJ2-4,TGTGCCAGCAGTCTCATCTTGACTAGCGGGAGATTGAGGGACATTCAGTACTTC,CASSLILTSGRLRDIQYF
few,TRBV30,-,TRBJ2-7,TGTGCCTGGAGTGGTGGGGGGTTTGACGAGCAGTACTTC,CAWSGGGFDEQYF
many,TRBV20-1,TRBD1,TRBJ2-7,TGCAGTGCCACCGGGACAGGGACCTACGAGCAGTACTTC,CSATGTGTYEQYF
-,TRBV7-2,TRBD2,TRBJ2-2,TGTGCCAGCAGCTTAAGAGGGCTAGCGGGAGCGAACGGGGAGCTGTTTTTT,CASSLRGLAGANGELFF
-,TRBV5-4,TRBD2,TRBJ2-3,TGTGCCAGCAGCTGGGACCCGGGACTAGCGGGGGGCCTCGCCACAGATACGCAGTATTTT,CASSWDPGLAGGLATDTQYF
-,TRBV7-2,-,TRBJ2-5,TGTGCCAGCAGCTTAGGGGTAGCCCTTGAGACCCAGTACTTC,CASSLGVALETQYF
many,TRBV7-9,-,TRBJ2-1,TGTGCCAGCACGTCGGCTGCCAGGAATGAGCAGTTCTTC,CASTSAARNEQFF
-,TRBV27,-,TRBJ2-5,TGTGCCAGCAGTTCTAAGGGCCGACTTCCCCCGAGGGAGACCCAGTACTTC,CASSSKGRLPPRETQYF
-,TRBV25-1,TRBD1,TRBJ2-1,TGTGCCAGCAACCCGGACAGGGGGAGGATGGATGAGCAGTTCTTC,CASNPDRGRMDEQFF
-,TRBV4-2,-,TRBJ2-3,TGTGCCAGCAGCCAGGAGGAGGGGGCGCTTGGTACGCAGTATTTT,CASSQEEGALGTQYF
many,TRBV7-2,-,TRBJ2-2,TGTGCCAGCAGCTTAGTCTTCACCGGGGAGCTGTTTTTT,CASSLVFTGELFF
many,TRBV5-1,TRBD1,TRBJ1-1,TGCGCCAGCAGCTTCACTGGAGGGACAGAGAACACTGAAGCTTTCTTT,CASSFTGGTENTEAFF
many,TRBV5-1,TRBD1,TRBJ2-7,TGCGCCAGCAGCGGGGGACAGACCTACGAGCAGTACTTC,CASSGGQTYEQYF
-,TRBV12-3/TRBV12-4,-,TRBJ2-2,TGTGCCAGCAGTTTCGGGGATCCAAACACCGGGGAGCTGTTTTTT,CASSFGDPNTGELFF
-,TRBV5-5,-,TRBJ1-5,TGTGCCAGGGGCCCCGGGCTCAATCAGCCCCAGCATTTT,CARGPGLNQPQHF
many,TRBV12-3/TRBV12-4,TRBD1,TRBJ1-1,TGTGCCAGCACCTTGATGACAGGGGGCACTGAAGCTTTCTTT,CASTLMTGGTEAFF